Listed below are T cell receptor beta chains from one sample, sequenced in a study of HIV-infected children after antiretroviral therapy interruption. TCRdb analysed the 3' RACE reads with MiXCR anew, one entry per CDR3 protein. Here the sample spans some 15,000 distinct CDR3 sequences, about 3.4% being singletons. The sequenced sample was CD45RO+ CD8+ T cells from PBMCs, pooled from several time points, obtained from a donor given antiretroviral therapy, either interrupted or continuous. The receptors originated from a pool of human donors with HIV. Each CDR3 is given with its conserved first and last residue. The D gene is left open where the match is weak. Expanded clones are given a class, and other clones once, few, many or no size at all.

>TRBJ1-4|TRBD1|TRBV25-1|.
CATHDLRGGNEKLFF
TGTGCCACCCACGATCTCAGGGGGGGAAATGAAAAACTGTTTTTT
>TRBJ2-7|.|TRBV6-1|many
CASSVRDEVYYEQYF
TGTGCCAGCAGTGTTCGGGATGAGGTTTACTACGAGCAGTACTTC
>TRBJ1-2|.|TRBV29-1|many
CSVEIGLDGYTF
TGCAGCGTTGAGATCGGGTTAGATGGCTACACCTTC
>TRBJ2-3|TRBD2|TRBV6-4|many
CASSVTSGGRDTQYF
TGTGCCAGCAGTGTGACTAGCGGGGGAAGGGATACGCAGTATTTT
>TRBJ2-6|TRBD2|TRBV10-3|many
CAISPGLAGVSGANVLTF
TGTGCCATCAGCCCAGGACTAGCGGGGGTCTCTGGGGCCAACGTCCTGACTTTC
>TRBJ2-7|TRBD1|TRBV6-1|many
CASSVGAGGSYEQYF
TGTGCCAGCAGTGTAGGGGCAGGGGGCTCCTACGAGCAGTACTTC
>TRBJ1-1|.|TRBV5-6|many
CASSSLPVETEAFF
TGTGCCAGCAGCTCCCTTCCTGTGGAAACTGAAGCTTTCTTT
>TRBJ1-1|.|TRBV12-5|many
CASGLSRHPWVVENTEAFF
TGTGCTAGTGGTTTGTCCCGACACCCATGGGTCGTAGAGAACACTGAAGCTTTCTTT
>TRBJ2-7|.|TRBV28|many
CASSLASGYYEQYF
TGTGCCAGCAGTTTGGCCAGCGGATACTACGAGCAGTACTTC
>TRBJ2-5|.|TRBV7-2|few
CASSPRGEYQETQYF
TGTGCCAGCAGCCCCCGGGGAGAGTACCAAGAGACCCAGTACTTC
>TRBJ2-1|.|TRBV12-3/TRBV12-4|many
CASSWAPGGNEQFF
TGTGCCAGCAGTTGGGCCCCGGGTGGAAATGAGCAGTTCTTC
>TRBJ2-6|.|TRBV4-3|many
CASSQDDASGANVLTF
TGCGCCAGCAGCCAAGATGACGCCTCTGGGGCCAACGTCCTGACTTTC
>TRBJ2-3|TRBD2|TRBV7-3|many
CASSLSGLATDTQYF
TGTGCCAGCAGCTTGTCGGGACTAGCGACGGATACGCAGTATTTT
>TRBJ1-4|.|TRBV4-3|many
CASTMDAEKLFF
TGCGCCAGCACCATGGACGCTGAAAAACTGTTTTTT
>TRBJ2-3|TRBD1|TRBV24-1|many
CATMSRGRDTQYF
TGTGCCACCATGTCGAGGGGGCGGGATACGCAGTATTTT
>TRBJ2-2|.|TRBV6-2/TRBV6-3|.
CASSYFTGELFF
TGTGCCAGCAGTTATTTCACCGGGGAGCTGTTTTTT
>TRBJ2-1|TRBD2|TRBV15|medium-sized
CATSRDEVGGIIYNEQFF
TGTGCCACCAGCAGAGACGAAGTCGGGGGGATCATTTACAATGAGCAGTTCTTC
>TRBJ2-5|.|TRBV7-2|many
CASSFNGGRSQETQYF
TGTGCCAGCAGCTTCAATGGTGGGCGGTCTCAAGAGACCCAGTACTTC
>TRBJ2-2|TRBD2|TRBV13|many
CASSLGLAGRTGELFF
TGTGCCAGCAGCTTAGGCCTAGCGGGACGCACCGGGGAGCTGTTTTTT
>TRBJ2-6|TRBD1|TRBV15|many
CATSRDRLQGAGANVLTF
TGTGCCACCAGCAGAGATCGCCTCCAGGGGGCTGGGGCCAACGTCCTGACTTTC
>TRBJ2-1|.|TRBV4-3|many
CASSLRWGPGGSEFF
TGCGCCAGCAGCCTACGTTGGGGCCCCGGGGGTAGTGAGTTCTTC
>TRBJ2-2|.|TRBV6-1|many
CASSELPGDTGELFF
TGTGCCAGCAGTGAACTCCCAGGGGACACCGGGGAGCTGTTTTTT
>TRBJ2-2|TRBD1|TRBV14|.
CASSPPTGTGELFF
TGTGCCAGCAGCCCCCCGACAGGGACCGGGGAGCTGTTTTTT
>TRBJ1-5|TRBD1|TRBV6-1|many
CASSEGGGAAQPQHF
TGTGCCAGCAGTGAAGGAGGGGGCGCAGCCCAGCCCCAGCATTTT
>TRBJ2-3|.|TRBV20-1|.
CSAPEGGWDTQYF
TGCAGTGCCCCGGAAGGGGGTTGGGATACGCAGTATTTT
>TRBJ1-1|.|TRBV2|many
CASNFNPGHQLEDTEAFF
TGTGCCAGCAATTTTAATCCGGGACACCAGTTAGAGGACACTGAAGCTTTCTTT
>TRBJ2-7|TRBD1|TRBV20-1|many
CSARDITGGIYEQYF
TGCAGTGCTAGAGATATAACAGGGGGCATCTACGAGCAGTACTTC
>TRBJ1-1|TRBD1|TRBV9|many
CASSAGITGGTEAFF
TGTGCCAGCAGCGCCGGTATTACAGGGGGCACTGAAGCTTTCTTT
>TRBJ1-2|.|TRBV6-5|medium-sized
CASRVGAEGYTF
TGTGCCAGCAGGGTGGGGGCCGAGGGCTACACCTTC
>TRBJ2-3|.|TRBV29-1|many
CSVLWDFTDTQYF
TGCAGCGTTCTTTGGGACTTCACAGATACGCAGTATTTT
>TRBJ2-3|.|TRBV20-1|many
CSARDQTTDTQYF
TGCAGTGCTAGAGATCAGACCACAGATACGCAGTATTTT
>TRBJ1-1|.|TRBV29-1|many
CSVWTRGAFF
TGCAGCGTCTGGACACGTGGGGCTTTCTTT
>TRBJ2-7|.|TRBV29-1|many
CSVLYIGKQYF
TGCAGCGTTCTATACATAGGGAAGCAGTACTTC
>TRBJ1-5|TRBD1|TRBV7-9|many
CASSAHRGRSNQPQHF
TGTGCCAGCAGCGCCCACAGGGGGCGCAGCAATCAGCCCCAGCATTTT
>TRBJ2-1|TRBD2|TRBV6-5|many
CASSPTGTSDVREQFF
TGTGCCAGCAGTCCAACCGGGACTAGCGACGTGCGGGAGCAGTTCTTC
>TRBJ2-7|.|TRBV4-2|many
CASSQGGQSDEQYF
TGTGCCAGCAGCCAAGGGGGCCAGTCGGACGAGCAGTACTTC
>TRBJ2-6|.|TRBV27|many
CASSGGAQGAAGANVLTF
TGTGCCAGCAGCGGGGGGGCTCAGGGGGCCGCTGGGGCCAACGTCCTGACTTTC
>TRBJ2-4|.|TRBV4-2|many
CASSQDLLRGRAKNIQYF
TGTGCCAGCAGCCAAGACCTACTGAGAGGGCGAGCCAAAAACATTCAGTACTTC
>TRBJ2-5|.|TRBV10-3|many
CAISESMGQETQYF
TGTGCCATCAGTGAGTCGATGGGTCAAGAGACCCAGTACTTC
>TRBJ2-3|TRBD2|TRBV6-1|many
CASETGGADTQYF
TGTGCCAGCGAGACGGGGGGGGCCGATACGCAGTATTTT
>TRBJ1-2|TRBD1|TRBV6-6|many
CASSGTASNYGYTF
TGTGCCAGCTCTGGGACAGCGTCTAACTATGGCTACACCTTC
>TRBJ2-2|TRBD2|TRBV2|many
CASTSGAYTGELFF
TGTGCCAGCACTAGCGGGGCTTACACCGGGGAGCTGTTTTTT